This is a list of T cell receptor beta chains from one sample in a study of T cell changes during pregnancy in multiple sclerosis. Sequencing used immunoSEQ multiplex PCR; TCRdb keeps in-frame clones, though not all of them. The table records some 66,000 clones, roughly 91% of them present only once. The sample was CD8+ T cells from peripheral blood mononuclear cells, taken before pregnancy. The receptors were gathered from a female donor with multiple sclerosis, enrolled in a pregnancy study. CDR3s include the opening cysteine and the closing phenylalanine or tryptophan.

v_call	j_call	cdr3_aa
TRBV9	TRBJ2-3	CASSVSGTSTDTQYF
TRBV6-6	TRBJ1-1	CASSFDSYTEAFF
TRBV18	TRBJ1-5	CASSPSRADRLGEPQHF
TRBV10-3	TRBJ1-1	CAISERRTGKNTEAFF
TRBV29-1	TRBJ1-1	CSHGRGIGAFF
TRBV9	TRBJ2-2	CASSQGGTGELFF
TRBV27	TRBJ2-7	CASAPTSYEQYF
TRBV4-1	TRBJ1-2	CASSQEDRSPNYGYTF
TRBV5-6	TRBJ2-7	CASSGDSSSYEQYF
TRBV7-8	TRBJ2-7	CASSLEQGYEQYF
TRBV19	TRBJ1-2	CASSPGVPALYGYTF
TRBV6-5	TRBJ2-7	CASSYWPQDYEQYF
TRBV27	TRBJ2-7	CATGQTYEQYF
TRBV6-5	TRBJ1-5	CASSPETGNNQPQHF
TRBV5-1	TRBJ2-1	CASSLGGWGRGIEQFF
TRBV19	TRBJ1-1	CASSTLDMNTEAFF
TRBV6-5	TRBJ1-1	CASSYYSENTEAFF
TRBV5-1	TRBJ1-2	CASSTGGTYGYTF
TRBV7-6	TRBJ2-5	CASSPGTTGSETQYF
TRBV28	TRBJ2-1	CASSLYPSSYNEQFF
TRBV7-8	TRBJ1-1	CASGRSGYEAFF
TRBV19	TRBJ2-7	CASSPGQGASYEQYF
TRBV9	TRBJ2-7	CASSVGVGVSYEQYF
TRBV12-2	TRBJ1-2	CASRPSGRHKDTF
TRBV27	TRBJ2-5	CASSSTAGEAETQYF
TRBV4-1	TRBJ1-4	CASSQDPAQDNEKLFF
TRBV19	TRBJ1-1	CASSIVNVQPPNTEAFF
TRBV6-4	TRBJ2-7	CASKKILYEQYF
TRBV2	TRBJ2-7	CASSEGHVGGSYEQYF
TRBV27	TRBJ2-5	CASSSRGILGETQYF
TRBV20-1	TRBJ1-2	CSAPNGYGYTF
TRBV7-3	TRBJ2-1	CASSSGENEQFF
TRBV27	TRBJ1-1	CASSFAGATEAFF
TRBV27	TRBJ2-5	CASSLSGRPETQYF
TRBV7-9	TRBJ2-7	CASSLPSGGAGDEQYF
TRBV13	TRBJ2-6	CATRDRAQAGANVLTF
TRBV9	TRBJ2-7	CASSPRDSSYEQYF
TRBV5-6	TRBJ2-7	CASSLGTAILEQYF
TRBV7-3	TRBJ2-3	CASSPNWGGTDTQYF
TRBV27	TRBJ2-7	CASSLTGSYEQYF
TRBV9	TRBJ2-1	CASSPGGGGAYNEQFF
TRBV9	TRBJ2-7	CASSELTGSNEQYF
TRBV5-4	TRBJ1-1	CAGGDTEAFF
TRBV6-1	TRBJ2-7	CASSELETVYEQYF
TRBV6-7	TRBJ2-7	CASSSPQGWMDEQYF
TRBV5-6	TRBJ2-7	CASSLSLGGTSSYEQYF
TRBV7-9	TRBJ1-1	CASSSVQGMNTEAFF
TRBV7-6	TRBJ1-2	CASSDGGYGYTF
TRBV27	TRBJ1-3	CASSLTGISGNTIYF
TRBV11-2	TRBJ2-1	CASSLAGGGNEQFF
TRBV21-1	TRBJ2-4	CASSKWVRDGKNIQYF
TRBV12-5	TRBJ2-3	CASQSGGRTDTQYF
TRBV6-5	TRBJ2-5	CASSEGETQYF
TRBV5-8	TRBJ2-1	CASSWGGRNEQFF